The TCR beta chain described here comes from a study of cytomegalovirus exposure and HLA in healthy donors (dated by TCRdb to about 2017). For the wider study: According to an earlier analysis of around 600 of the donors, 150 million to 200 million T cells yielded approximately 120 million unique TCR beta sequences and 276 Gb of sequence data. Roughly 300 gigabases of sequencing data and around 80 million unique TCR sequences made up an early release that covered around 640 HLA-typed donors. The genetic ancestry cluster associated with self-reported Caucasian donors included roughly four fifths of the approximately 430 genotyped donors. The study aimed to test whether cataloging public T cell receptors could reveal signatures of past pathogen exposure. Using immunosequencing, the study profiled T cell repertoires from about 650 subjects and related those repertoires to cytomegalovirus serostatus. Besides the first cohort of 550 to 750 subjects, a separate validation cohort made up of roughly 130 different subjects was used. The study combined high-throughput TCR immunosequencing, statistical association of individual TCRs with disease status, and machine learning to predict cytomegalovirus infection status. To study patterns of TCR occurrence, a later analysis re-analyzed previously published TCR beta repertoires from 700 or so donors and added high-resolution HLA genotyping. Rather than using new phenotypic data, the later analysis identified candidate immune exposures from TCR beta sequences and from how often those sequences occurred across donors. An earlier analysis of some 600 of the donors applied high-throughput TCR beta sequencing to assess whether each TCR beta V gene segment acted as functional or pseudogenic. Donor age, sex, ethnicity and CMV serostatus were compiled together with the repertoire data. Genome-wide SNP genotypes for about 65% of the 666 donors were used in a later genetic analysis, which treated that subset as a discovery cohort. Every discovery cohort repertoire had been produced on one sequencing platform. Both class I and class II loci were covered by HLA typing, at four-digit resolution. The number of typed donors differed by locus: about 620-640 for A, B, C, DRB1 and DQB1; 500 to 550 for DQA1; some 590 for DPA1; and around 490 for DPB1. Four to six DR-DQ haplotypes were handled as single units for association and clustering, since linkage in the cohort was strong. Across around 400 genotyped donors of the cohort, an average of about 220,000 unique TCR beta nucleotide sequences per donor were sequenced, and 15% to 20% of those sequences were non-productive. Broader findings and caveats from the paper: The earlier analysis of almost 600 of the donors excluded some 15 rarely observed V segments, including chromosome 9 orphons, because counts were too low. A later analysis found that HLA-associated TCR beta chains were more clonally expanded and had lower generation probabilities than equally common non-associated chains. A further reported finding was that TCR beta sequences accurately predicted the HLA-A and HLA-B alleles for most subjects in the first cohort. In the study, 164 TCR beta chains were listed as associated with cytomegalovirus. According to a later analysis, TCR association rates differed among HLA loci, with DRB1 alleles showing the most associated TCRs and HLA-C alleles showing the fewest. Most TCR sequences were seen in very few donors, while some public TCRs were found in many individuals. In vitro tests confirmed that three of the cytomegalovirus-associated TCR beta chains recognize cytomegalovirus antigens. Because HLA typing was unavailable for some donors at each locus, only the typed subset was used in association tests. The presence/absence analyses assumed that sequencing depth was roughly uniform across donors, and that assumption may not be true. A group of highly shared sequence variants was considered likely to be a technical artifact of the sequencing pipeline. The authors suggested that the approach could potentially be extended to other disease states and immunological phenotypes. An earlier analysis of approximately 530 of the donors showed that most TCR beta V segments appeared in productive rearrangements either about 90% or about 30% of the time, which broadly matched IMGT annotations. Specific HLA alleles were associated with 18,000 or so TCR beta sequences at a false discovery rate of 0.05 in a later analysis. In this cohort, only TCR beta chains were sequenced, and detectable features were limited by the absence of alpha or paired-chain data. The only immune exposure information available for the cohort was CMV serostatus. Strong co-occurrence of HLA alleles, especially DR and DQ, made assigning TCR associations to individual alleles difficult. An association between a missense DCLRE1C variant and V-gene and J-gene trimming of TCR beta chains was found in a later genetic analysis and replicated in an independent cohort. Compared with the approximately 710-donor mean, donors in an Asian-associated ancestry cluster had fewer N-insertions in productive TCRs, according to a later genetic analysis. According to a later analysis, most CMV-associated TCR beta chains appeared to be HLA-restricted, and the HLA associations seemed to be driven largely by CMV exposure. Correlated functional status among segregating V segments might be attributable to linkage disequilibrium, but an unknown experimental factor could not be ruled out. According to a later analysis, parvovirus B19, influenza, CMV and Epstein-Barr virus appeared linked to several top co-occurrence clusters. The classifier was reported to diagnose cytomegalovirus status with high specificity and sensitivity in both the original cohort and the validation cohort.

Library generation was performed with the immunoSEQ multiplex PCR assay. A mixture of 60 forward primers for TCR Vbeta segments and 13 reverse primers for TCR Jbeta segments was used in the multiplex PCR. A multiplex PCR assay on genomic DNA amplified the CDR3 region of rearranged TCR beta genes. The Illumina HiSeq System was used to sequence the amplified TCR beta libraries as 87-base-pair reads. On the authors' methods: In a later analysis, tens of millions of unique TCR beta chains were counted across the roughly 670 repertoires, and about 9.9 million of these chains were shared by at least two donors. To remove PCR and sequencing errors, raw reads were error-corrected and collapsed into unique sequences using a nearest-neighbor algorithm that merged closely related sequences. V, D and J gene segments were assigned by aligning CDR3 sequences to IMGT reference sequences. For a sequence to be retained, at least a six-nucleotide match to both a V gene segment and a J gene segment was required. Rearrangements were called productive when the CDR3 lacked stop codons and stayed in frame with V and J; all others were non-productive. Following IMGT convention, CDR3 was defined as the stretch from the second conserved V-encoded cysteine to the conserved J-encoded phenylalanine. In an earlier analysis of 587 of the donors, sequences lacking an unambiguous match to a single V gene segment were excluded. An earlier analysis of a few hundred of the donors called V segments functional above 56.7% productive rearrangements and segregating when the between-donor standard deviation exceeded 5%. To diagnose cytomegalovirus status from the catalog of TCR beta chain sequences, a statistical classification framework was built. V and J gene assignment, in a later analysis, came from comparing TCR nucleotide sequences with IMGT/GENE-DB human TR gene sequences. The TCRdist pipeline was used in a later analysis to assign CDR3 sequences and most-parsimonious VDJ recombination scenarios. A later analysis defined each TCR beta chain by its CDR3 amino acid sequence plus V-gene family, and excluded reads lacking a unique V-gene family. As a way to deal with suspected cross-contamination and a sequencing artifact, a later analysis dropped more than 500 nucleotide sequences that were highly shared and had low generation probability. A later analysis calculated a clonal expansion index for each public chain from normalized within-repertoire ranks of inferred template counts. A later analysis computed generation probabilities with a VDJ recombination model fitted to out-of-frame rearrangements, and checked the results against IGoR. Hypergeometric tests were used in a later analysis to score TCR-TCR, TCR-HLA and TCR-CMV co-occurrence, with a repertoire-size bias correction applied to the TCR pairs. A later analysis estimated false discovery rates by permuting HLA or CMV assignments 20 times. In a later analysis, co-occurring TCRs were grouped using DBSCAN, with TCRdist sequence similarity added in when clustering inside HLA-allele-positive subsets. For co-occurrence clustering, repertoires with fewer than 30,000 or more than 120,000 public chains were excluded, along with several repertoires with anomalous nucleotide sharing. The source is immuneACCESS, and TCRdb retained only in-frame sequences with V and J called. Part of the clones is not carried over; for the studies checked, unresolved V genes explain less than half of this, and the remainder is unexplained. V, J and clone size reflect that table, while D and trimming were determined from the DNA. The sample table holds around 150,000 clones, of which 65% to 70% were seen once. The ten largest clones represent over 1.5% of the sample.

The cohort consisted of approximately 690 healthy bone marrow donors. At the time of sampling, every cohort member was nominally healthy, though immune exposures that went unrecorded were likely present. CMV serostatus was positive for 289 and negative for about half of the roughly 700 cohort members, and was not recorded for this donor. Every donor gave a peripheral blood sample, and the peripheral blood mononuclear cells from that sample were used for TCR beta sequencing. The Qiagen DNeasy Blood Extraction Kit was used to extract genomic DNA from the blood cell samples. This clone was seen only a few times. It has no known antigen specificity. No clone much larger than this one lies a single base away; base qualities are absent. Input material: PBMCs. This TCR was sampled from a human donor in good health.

The CDR3 protein is CASSPDRLETQYF. The DNA sequence is TGTGCCAGCTCACCAGACAGGCTGGAGACCCAGTACTTC. The chain was built from TRBV18 and TRBJ2-5, with a weak D call of TRBD1 (6 bases match). Its CDR3 holds 13 amino acids, cysteine through phenylalanine. This entry keeps only the CDR3 DNA: 39 bases, framed from base 1. In the germline V gene, CDR1 corresponds to KGHSH and CDR2 to LQKENI. Between the V and J ends, shortened by 2 bases and 5 bases respectively, the junction contains 9 bases.